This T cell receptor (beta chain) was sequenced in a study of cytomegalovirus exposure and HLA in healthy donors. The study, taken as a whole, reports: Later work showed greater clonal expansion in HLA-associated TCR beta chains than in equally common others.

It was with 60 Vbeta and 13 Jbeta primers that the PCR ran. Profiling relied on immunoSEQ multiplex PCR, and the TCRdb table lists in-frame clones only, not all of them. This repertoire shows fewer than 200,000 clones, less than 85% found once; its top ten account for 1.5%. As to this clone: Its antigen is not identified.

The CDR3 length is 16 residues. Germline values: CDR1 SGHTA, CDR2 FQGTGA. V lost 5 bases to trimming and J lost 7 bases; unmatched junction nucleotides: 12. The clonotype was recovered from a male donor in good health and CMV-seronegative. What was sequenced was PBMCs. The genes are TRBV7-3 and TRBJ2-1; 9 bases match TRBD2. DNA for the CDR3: TGTGCCAGCAGCGCCAATGACCTAGCGGGGCTAAATGAGCAGTTCTTC. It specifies CASSANDLAGLNEQFF.